The rows below give T cell receptor beta chains drawn from one sample of a study of PD-1 blockade in mismatch repair-deficient tumors. The data were produced by immunoSEQ multiplex PCR, yet TCRdb's version contains in-frame clones alone and is incomplete. There are 60,000 to 70,000 clones in the sample; approximately 90% occur only once, and about 14% lies in the top ten. The sample consisted of peripheral blood, taken 52 weeks after starting pembrolizumab. These receptors were collected from an adult with mismatch repair-deficient cancer. The CDR3 runs from the conserved cysteine through the conserved F or W. D genes are given only for firm matches. Clone size appears in some rows only: once, few, many, or a class for an expanded clone.

len	abundance	d_gene	j_gene	v_gene	CDR3nt	CDR3aa
18	-	TRBD2	TRBJ2-6	TRBV9	TGTGCCAGCAGCGAACGACTAGCGGGAGGGTCTGGGGCCAACGTCCTGACTTTC	CASSERLAGGSGANVLTF
15	-	TRBD2	TRBJ2-3	TRBV9	TGTGCCAGCAGCCCTCCGGGACTAGCGGGAGATACGCAGTATTTT	CASSPPGLAGDTQYF
16	-	-	TRBJ2-2	TRBV11-3	TGTGCCAGCAGCTTAGGAGGGCCTGGGGGTCCCGGGGAGCTGTTTTTT	CASSLGGPGGPGELFF
12	-	-	TRBJ2-3	TRBV30	TGTGCCTGGAGTGTAGGGTTCGGTACGCAGTATTTT	CAWSVGFGTQYF
12	-	-	TRBJ2-1	TRBV23-1	TGCGCCAGCAGTCAACCTCCCCGGGAGCAGTTCTTC	CASSQPPREQFF
15	-	-	TRBJ2-1	TRBV4-3	TGCGCCAGCAGCCAAGATGGTGGTAGATTCTTTGAGCAGTTCTTC	CASSQDGGRFFEQFF
15	-	TRBD2	TRBJ2-1	TRBV19	TGTGCCAGTAGTATTGGGCCTAGCGGGAGTCTTGAGCAGTTCTTC	CASSIGPSGSLEQFF
17	-	-	TRBJ1-2	TRBV4-1	TGCGCCAGCAGCCAAGGAAGGGGTACAGGACCCAACTATGGCTACACCTTC	CASSQGRGTGPNYGYTF
17	once	-	TRBJ2-2	TRBV27	TGTGCCAGCAAGGGTCTCACTCACACGATTAACACCGGGGAGCTGTTTTTT	CASKGLTHTINTGELFF
11	-	-	TRBJ2-1	TRBV6-1	TGTGCCAGCAGTTCCGGGACCCGGGAGTTCTTC	CASSSGTREFF
15	-	-	TRBJ2-7	TRBV7-8	TGTGCCAGCAGCGTACAAAGGAGAGGCTCCTACGAGCAGTACTTC	CASSVQRRGSYEQYF
14	-	-	TRBJ2-1	TRBV19	TGTGCCAGTAGTATGGGGAGCTCCTACAATGAGCAGTTCTTC	CASSMGSSYNEQFF
14	-	-	TRBJ2-3	TRBV2	TGTGCCAGCAGCCACAGGGTCGGCACAGATACGCAGTATTTT	CASSHRVGTDTQYF
12	-	-	TRBJ2-7	TRBV13	TGTGCCAGCAGTTTAAATTCCTACGAGCAGTACTTC	CASSLNSYEQYF
14	-	TRBD1	TRBJ2-7	TRBV11-2	TGTGCCAGCAGCTTCGGGACAGGGTCCTACGAGCAGTACTTC	CASSFGTGSYEQYF
15	-	-	TRBJ1-4	TRBV5-4	TGTGCCAGCAGCTTGGTACCGGGAACTAATGAAAAACTGTTTTTT	CASSLVPGTNEKLFF